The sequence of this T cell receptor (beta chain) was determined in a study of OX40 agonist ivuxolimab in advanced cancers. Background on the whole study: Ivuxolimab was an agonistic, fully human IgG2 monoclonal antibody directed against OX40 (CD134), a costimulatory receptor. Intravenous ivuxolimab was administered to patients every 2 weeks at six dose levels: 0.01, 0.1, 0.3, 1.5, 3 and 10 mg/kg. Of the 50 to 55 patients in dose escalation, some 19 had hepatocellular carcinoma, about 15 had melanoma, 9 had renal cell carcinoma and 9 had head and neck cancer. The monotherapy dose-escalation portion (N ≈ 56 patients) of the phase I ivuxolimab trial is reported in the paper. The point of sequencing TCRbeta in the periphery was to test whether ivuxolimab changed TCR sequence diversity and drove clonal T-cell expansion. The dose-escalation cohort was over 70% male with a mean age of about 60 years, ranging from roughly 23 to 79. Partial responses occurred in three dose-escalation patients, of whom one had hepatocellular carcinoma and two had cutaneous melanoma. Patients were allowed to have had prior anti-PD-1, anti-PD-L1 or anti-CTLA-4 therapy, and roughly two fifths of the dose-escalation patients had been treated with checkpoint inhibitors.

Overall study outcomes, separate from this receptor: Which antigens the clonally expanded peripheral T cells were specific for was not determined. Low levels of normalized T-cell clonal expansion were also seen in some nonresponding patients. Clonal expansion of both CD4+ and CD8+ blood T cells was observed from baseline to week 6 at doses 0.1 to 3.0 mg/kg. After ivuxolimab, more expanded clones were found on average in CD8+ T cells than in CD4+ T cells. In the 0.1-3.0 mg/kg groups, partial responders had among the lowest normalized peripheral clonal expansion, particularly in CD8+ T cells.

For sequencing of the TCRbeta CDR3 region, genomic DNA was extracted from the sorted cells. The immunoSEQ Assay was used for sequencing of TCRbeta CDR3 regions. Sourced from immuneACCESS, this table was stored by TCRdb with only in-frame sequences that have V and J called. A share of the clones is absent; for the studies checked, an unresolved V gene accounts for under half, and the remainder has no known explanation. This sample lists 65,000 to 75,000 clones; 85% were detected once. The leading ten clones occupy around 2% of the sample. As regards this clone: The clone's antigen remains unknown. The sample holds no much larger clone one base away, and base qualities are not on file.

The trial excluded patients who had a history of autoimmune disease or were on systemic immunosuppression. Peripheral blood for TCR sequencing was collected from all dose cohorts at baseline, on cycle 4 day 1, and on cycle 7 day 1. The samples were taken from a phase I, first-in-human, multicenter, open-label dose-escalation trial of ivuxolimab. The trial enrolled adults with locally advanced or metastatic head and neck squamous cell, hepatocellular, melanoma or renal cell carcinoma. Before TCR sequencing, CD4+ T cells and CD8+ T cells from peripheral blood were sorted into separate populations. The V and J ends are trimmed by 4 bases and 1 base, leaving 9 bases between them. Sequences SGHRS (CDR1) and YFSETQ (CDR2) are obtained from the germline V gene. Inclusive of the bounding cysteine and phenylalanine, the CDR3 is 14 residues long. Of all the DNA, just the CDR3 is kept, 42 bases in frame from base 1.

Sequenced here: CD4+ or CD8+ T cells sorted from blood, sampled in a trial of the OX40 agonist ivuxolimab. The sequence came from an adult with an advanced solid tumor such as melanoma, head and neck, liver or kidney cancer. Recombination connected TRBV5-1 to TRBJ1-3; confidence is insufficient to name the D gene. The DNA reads TGCGCCAGCAGCGAAGGGTTGTCTGGAAACACCATATATTTT. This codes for CASSEGLSGNTIYF.